The present T cell receptor beta chain was sequenced within a study of T-cell reconstitution after alpha-beta-depleted transplantation in children (dated by TCRdb to 2016 to 2017). With respect to the entire study: Using TCR repertoire profiling, the study followed T-cell immune reconstitution in a quantitative way in children after TCRalphabeta/CD19-depleted allogeneic hematopoietic cell transplantation.

The treatment or condition label of this sample denotes: allogeneic hematopoietic cell transplantation with graft depleted of TCRalphabeta T cells and CD19 B cells. TCRalphabeta/CD19-depleted allogeneic hematopoietic cell grafts were given to the transplant recipients, all of whom were children. This clonotype was picked up many times. Its antigen specificity is not known. Per-nucleotide qualities are absent, and no much larger clonotype sits a single base away. Findings and caveats that apply to the study as a whole: In some patients, high TCRbeta diversity at day 60 was attributed to recipient T cells and intrathymic progenitors that had survived conditioning. About two months after transplant, the apparently early recovery of alphabetaT-cell counts reportedly depended on just several hundred clones that had expanded rapidly and came from non-depleted graft cells. The frequencies of hyperexpanded clones fell over the following months, and after one year, T-cell counts and TCRbeta diversity were mostly attributed to newly produced T cells.

For CDR1 and CDR2, the germline V gene (reference sequence) lists MNHEY and SMNVEV. V is cut by 0 bases and J by 0 bases, and the space between the germline ends is 12 bases. The CDR3 contains 18 residues, cysteine and phenylalanine counted. The DNA shown is the 54-base CDR3, in frame from base 1. Libraries were built with PCR. TCRdb records Illumina HiSeq 2500 as the sequencer. TCR libraries were prepared with molecular barcoding, using unique molecular identifiers to normalize TCRbeta repertoire quantification. Starting from the raw public reads, TCRdb applied fastp trimming at Q25, assembled clones with MiXCR and retained in-frame beta chains. Identical CDR3 protein sequences are pooled into one entry, listed with their most common genes and DNA. Counted in this sample were 250,000 to 400,000 distinct CDR3 sequences; about a quarter of them appeared once. The ten largest account for roughly 9.7% of the sample.

This sequence was found in a male patient between 5 and 17 years old who had a stem cell transplant for acute lymphoblastic leukemia, so the T cells may come from the graft donor. The sequencing used PBMCs, mostly from graft donor cells, collected 180 days after TCRalphabeta/CD19-depleted stem cell transplant. The sequence is built from TRBV27 and TRBJ1-6, with TRBD1 tentatively as D gene (5 bases match). The DNA reads TGTGCCAGCAGTTTATCCGCGGGACGGAGCTCCTATAATTCACCCCTCCACTTT. The translation is CASSLSAGRSSYNSPLHF.